This T cell receptor beta chain comes out of a study of blood T cell repertoires in COVID-19. The wider study: Samples taken during acute and convalescent COVID-19 were collected in the United States, Italy and Spain.

Original processing methods: Reference gene primer amplification gave nucleated cell count estimates. Only in-frame clones appear in the TCRdb table, and some are missing; sequencing was by immunoSEQ multiplex PCR. Clone size and V and J calls were adopted from that table, with D and trimming inferred from the DNA. Found here are a few hundred thousand clones, 75% to 90% of them singletons; the top ten hold approximately 3.6%. V was clipped by 4 bases and J by 2 bases; unmatched bases: 10. The CDR3 sequence is 16 residues long. The germline V gene encodes CDR1 SGHDN and CDR2 FVKESK. The receptor was isolated from a woman aged 18-35 years with acute or convalescent COVID-19. The chain carries TRBV14 and TRBJ1-1, with 7 bases fitting TRBD1. Sequences were obtained from peripheral blood. In DNA form, the CDR3 reads TGTGCCAGCAGCCTAGACCTAGGACAGGCTAACACTGAAGCTTTCTTT. This codes for CASSLDLGQANTEAFF.